The 30 T cell receptor beta chains below all came from one sample that was sequenced in a study of cytomegalovirus exposure and HLA in healthy donors. The primer mix had 60 Vbeta and 13 Jbeta primers. Here immunoSEQ multiplex PCR was the method, and the copy in TCRdb shows in-frame clones only, minus some. Here the sample table reports 200,000 or so clones. Material for sequencing was PBMCs. The receptors were gathered from a girl aged 2 to 9 in good health and CMV-seropositive.

This chain links TRBV5-1 with TRBJ2-3; TRBD2 matches 9 bases. Germline V lookup: CDR1 SGHRS, CDR2 YFSETQ. V was clipped by 2 bases and J by 1 base; unmatched bases: 5. The CDR3 consists of 16 residues. The CDR3, as DNA: TGCGCCAGCAGCTTCGACTTAGCGGGAGGCACAGATACGCAGTATTTT. Encoded protein: CASSFDLAGGTDTQYF.

This rearrangement joins TRBV2 to TRBJ2-3, with a weak D call TRBD2 (6 bases). Germline V lookup: CDR1 SNHLY, CDR2 FYNNEI. The CDR3 is 17 amino acids. V was trimmed by 4 bases and J by 2 bases, leaving 19 bases between them. The CDR3 nucleotides read TGTGCCAGCAGTGGGCCGGAGGGGCGGTCCCCCACAGATACGCAGTATTTT. This encodes CASSGPEGRSPTDTQYF. The variable domain in full, completed from reference TRBV2 and TRBJ2-3, reads EPEVTQTPSHQVTQMGQEVILRCVPISNHLYFYWYRQILGQKVEFLVSFYNNEISEKSEIFDDQFSVERPDGSNFTLKIRSTKLEDSAMYFCASSGPEGRSPTDTQYFGPGTRLTVL.

The V gene is TRBV5-1, the J gene TRBJ2-3; 10 bases map to TRBD2. Germline assignment: CDR1 SGHRS and CDR2 YFSETQ. The CDR3 is made up of 18 amino acids. The trim removed 1 base at V and 2 bases at J, leaving 10 bases unmatched. The CDR3 is CASSLTSGTYANTDTQYF. The CDR3 DNA reads as TGCGCCAGCAGCTTGACTAGCGGGACCTATGCCAACACAGATACGCAGTATTTT.

The CDR3 spells CASSMDQGNQPQHF. The CDR3 DNA sequence: TGTGCCAGCAGCATGGACCAGGGCAATCAGCCCCAGCATTTT. The chain links TRBV5-4 to TRBJ1-5; D is uncertain. V lost 4 bases to trimming and J lost 2 bases, with 10 bases between them. Germline CDR1 reads SGHNT; CDR2 reads YYREEE (reference sequence). The CDR3 has 14 residues.

This chain connects TRBV7-9 to TRBJ2-7; 9 bases match TRBD1. The CDR3 is 19 amino acids. CDR1 is SEHNR, CDR2 FQNEAQ, per germline (reference sequence). With V trimmed by 4 bases and J by 1 base, 17 bases remained unmatched. The CDR3 DNA sequence: TGTGCCAGCAGCTCCAGATCACCGCAACCGGGACAGGGTTCCTACGAGCAGTACTTC. Translated: CASSSRSPQPGQGSYEQYF.

The chain links TRBV19 to TRBJ2-1, with 9 bases matching TRBD2. CDR1 and CDR2 from the germline V gene are LNHDA and SQIVND (reference sequence). The CDR3 loop spans 19 amino acids. V dropped 1 base and J dropped 4; count of bases not matched to a gene: 14. The CDR3 coding sequence is TGTGCCAGTAGTATAGGTCTGGTTAGCGGGAGTTTTTTTTACAATGAGCAGTTCTTC. Protein: CASSIGLVSGSFFYNEQFF. Variable domain in full (rest from reference TRBV19 and TRBJ2-1): DGGITQSPKYLFRKEGQNVTLSCEQNLNHDAMYWYRQDPGQGLRLIYYSQIVNDFQKGDIAEGYSVSREKKESFPLTVTSAQKNPTAFYLCASSIGLVSGSFFYNEQFFGPGTRLTVL.

The chain has TRBV9 and TRBJ2-3; D is uncertain. This CDR3 spans 12 amino acids. Germline loops: CDR1 SGDLS, CDR2 YYNGEE. V lost 8 bases and J 1 base, leaving 8 bases between the germline ends. This CDR3 is CASGAGTDTQYF. CDR3 nucleotides: TGTGCCAGTGGTGCGGGCACAGATACGCAGTATTTT.

The V gene is TRBV5-1, the J gene TRBJ1-2; TRBD1 aligns across 7 bases. Losses at the gene ends were 4 bases for V and 2 bases for J; bases not matched to a gene: 5. The CDR3 runs to 14 residues. Germline V gene data show CDR1 as SGHRS and CDR2 as YFSETQ. CDR3 DNA: TGCGCCAGCAGCGAAACGACAGGGAACTATGGCTACACCTTC. Amino acid sequence: CASSETTGNYGYTF.

J is TRBJ2-7 and V is TRBV11-2; 7 nucleotides match TRBD1. The V segment lost 5 bases and the J segment 4 bases; nucleotides outside the gene matches: 11. The CDR3 sequence is 15 residues long. The V gene's germline CDR1 is SGHAT and CDR2 FQNNGV. CDR3 amino acids: CASSPPATGLYEQYF. The CDR3 DNA is TGTGCCAGCAGCCCCCCCGCGACAGGGTTGTACGAGCAGTACTTC.

This chain joins TRBV28 and TRBJ2-7; D not certain. V gave up 10 bases and J gave up 3 bases, with 13 bases separating them. This CDR3 has 12 residues. Looked up from germline, CDR1 is MDHEN and CDR2 is SYDVKM. CDR3 region: CATRVSNYEQYF. The DNA for the CDR3 is TGTGCCACCCGGGTATCGAACTACGAGCAGTACTTC.

The chain combines TRBV28 with TRBJ1-5, with 7 positions matching TRBD1. The CDR3 is 14 amino acids. Unmatched junction bases numbered 8, after V lost 8 bases and J lost 4 bases. CDR1 is MDHEN and CDR2 is SYDVKM in the germline V gene. The chain's CDR3 is CASGSTGYNQPQHF. CDR3 nucleotides: TGTGCCAGCGGATCGACAGGGTATAATCAGCCCCAGCATTTT.

The chain recombines TRBV7-3 with TRBJ2-1; 7 bases line up with TRBD2. Germline CDR1 is SGHTA and CDR2 is FQGTGA. The CDR3 length is 14 residues. V gave up 5 bases and J gave up 2 bases; unmatched junction bases: 3. The CDR3 DNA reads as TGTGCCAGCAGCAAAGGACTAGCCTACAATGAGCAGTTCTTC. Protein: CASSKGLAYNEQFF. Supplemented by reference TRBV7-3 and TRBJ2-1, the full variable domain reads GAGVSQTPSNKVTEKGKYVELRCDPISGHTALYWYRQSLGQGPEFLIYFQGTGAADDSGLPNDRFFAVRPEGSVSTLKIQRTERGDSAVYLCASSKGLAYNEQFFGPGTRLTVL.

The gene calls are TRBV7-9 and TRBJ1-1; 9 bases are shared with TRBD1. Trimming cost V 2 bases and J 5 bases; bases outside gene matches: 9. The CDR3 spans 16 residues. The V gene's germline CDR1 is SEHNR and CDR2 FQNEAQ (reference sequence). CDR3 residues: CASSLSTGGGDTEAFF. CDR3 DNA sequence: TGTGCCAGCAGCTTATCCACAGGGGGCGGGGATACTGAAGCTTTCTTT.

The J gene is TRBJ2-3, the V gene TRBV7-8, with D possibly being TRBD1 (5 bases). Trimming removed 1 base at V and 0 bases at J, with 8 bases between. Germline loops: CDR1 SGHVS, CDR2 FQNEAQ. The length of the CDR3 is 15 residues. CDR3 protein: CASSLDRRSTDTQYF. The CDR3 nucleotides read TGTGCCAGCAGCTTAGACAGGCGCAGCACAGATACGCAGTATTTT.

The chain is built from TRBV7-6 and TRBJ2-7, with 7 bases fitting TRBD1. J was trimmed by 6 bases and V by 4 bases; bases with no gene match: 12. CDR3 length: 15 amino acids. The germline V gene has CDR1 SGHVS and CDR2 FNYEAQ. The DNA for the CDR3 is TGTGCCAGCAGCTATCGGACAGGCGTCTCATCCGAGCAGTACTTC. It codes for CASSYRTGVSSEQYF.

The chain carries TRBV11-1 and TRBJ1-2; 7 bases map to TRBD1. V shed 3 bases, J shed 14 bases, and the junction held 9 bases outside the gene matches. Per germline, CDR1 SGHAT and CDR2 FQDESV (reference sequence). This CDR3 is 12 amino acids long. The CDR3 DNA reads TGTGCCAGCAGCTTGTCGGGCAGGGGGAAGACCTTC. Translating it yields CASSLSGRGKTF.

As DNA, the CDR3 is TGTGCCAGCAGCTACGACAGATGGGGAGCTTTCTTT. This encodes CASSYDRWGAFF. The chain couples TRBV7-2 to TRBJ1-1, with a weak D call TRBD1 (5 bases). Germline V gene sequence: CDR1 SGHTA, CDR2 FQGNSA. The CDR3 contains 12 residues. V shed 4 bases and J shed 10 bases, with 13 bases lying between them.

This rearrangement joins TRBV11-2 to TRBJ1-1, with TRBD1 matching over 8 bases. There are 15 residues in the CDR3. Per germline, CDR1 SGHAT and CDR2 FQNNGV. J lost 3 bases, V lost 6 bases, and 9 bases had no gene match. CDR3 nucleotide sequence: TGTGCCAGCAGAGCAACCGGGACAGGATACACTGAAGCTTTCTTT. Protein sequence: CASRATGTGYTEAFF.

This chain uses TRBV11-3 with TRBJ2-7; 7 bases agree with TRBD2. Trimming cost V 1 base and J 5 bases; bases outside gene matches: 5. The CDR3 contains 14 residues. Germline V gene lookup returns CDR1 SGHNT and CDR2 YENEEA. The CDR3 bases are TGTGCCAGCAGCTTAGTCGGCGGGAGCGACGAGCAGTACTTC. Translation: CASSLVGGSDEQYF.

This chain joins TRBV14 and TRBJ2-3, with TRBD2 matching 12 bases. CDR1 and CDR2 (germline): SGHDN, FVKESK. The CDR3 is 19 amino acids. V lost 0 bases, J lost 5 bases, and 12 bases stayed unmatched. The CDR3 here is CASSQDPRSASGREDTQYF. CDR3 bases: TGTGCCAGCAGCCAAGACCCGCGGTCGGCTAGCGGGAGGGAAGATACGCAGTATTTT.

Here the CDR3 DNA reads TGTGCCAGCAGGCCCTTGGGGACAAGCACTGAAGCTTTCTTT. This encodes CASRPLGTSTEAFF. V and J are TRBV28 and TRBJ1-1; D is perhaps TRBD1 (6 bases). The CDR3 loop spans 14 amino acids. V was cut by 6 bases and J by 4 bases, with 15 bases left in between. Per the germline V gene, CDR1 is MDHEN and CDR2 is SYDVKM.

The chain combines TRBV7-6 with TRBJ2-1, with a possible D match to TRBD2 (5 bases). Trimming shortened V by 5 bases and J by 7 bases, and 9 bases separated the two germline ends. The CDR3 loop spans 12 amino acids. The germline gives CDR1 SGHVS, CDR2 FNYEAQ. CDR3 nucleotide sequence: TGTGCCAGCAGCCGCGAGCGGAATGAGCAGTTCTTC. Translated, it gives CASSRERNEQFF. Using reference TRBV7-6 and TRBJ2-1 for the parts outside the CDR3, the full variable domain is GAGVSQSPRYKVTKRGQDVALRCDPISGHVSLYWYRQALGQGPEFLTYFNYEAQQDKSGLPNDRFSAERPEGSISTLTIQRTEQRDSAMYRCASSRERNEQFFGPGTRLTVL.

The chain employs TRBV29-1 and TRBJ2-1, with 11 bases lining up with TRBD2. The CDR3 contains 15 residues. V gave up 7 bases and J gave up 5 bases; unmatched junction bases: 10. Per germline, CDR1 SQVTM and CDR2 ANQGSEA. This CDR3 is CSALGLAGGNNEQFF. The CDR3 nucleotides read TGCAGCGCCTTAGGGCTAGCGGGAGGCAACAATGAGCAGTTCTTC.

The chain has TRBV27 and TRBJ1-2, with unresolved D. This CDR3 is built from 12 residues. V lost 8 bases, J lost 2 bases, and 9 bases lay in between. Germline CDR1 is MNHEY and CDR2 is SMNVEV (reference sequence). CDR3 bases: TGTGCCAGCGCCGGGAACAACTATGGCTACACCTTC. This sequence encodes CASAGNNYGYTF.

The chain recombines TRBV4-1 with TRBJ2-5, with 7 bases matching TRBD2. The J call may not be correct, given that the DNA end is closer to TRBJ2-7. Germline V lookup: CDR1 MGHRA, CDR2 YSYEKL. The CDR3 spans 15 residues. The CDR3 protein is CASSQVPGGNYEQYF. DNA of the CDR3: TGCGCCAGCAGCCAAGTACCCGGGGGGAACTACGAGCAGTACTTC.

This rearrangement joins TRBV19 to TRBJ2-7; maybe TRBD2 (5 bases). Germline V CDR1 and CDR2: LNHDA, SQIVND (reference sequence). Trimming removed 4 bases from V and 1 base from J, with 14 bases in between. The CDR3 has 15 residues. This CDR3 is CASSKGSTGSYEQYF. In nucleotides, the CDR3 is TGTGCCAGTAGTAAGGGCTCGACGGGATCCTACGAGCAGTACTTC.

This chain uses TRBV5-6 with TRBJ2-7, with 7 bases that match TRBD1. Per germline, CDR1 SGHDT and CDR2 YYEEEE. CDR3 length: 14 amino acids. V shed 1 base, J shed 3 bases, and the junction held 4 bases outside the gene matches. CDR3 residues: CASSLWDSNYEQYF. The CDR3 DNA follows: TGTGCCAGCAGCTTGTGGGACAGCAACTACGAGCAGTACTTC.

The chain carries TRBV4-2 and TRBJ2-1; 9 bases line up with TRBD2. The V gene's germline CDR1 is LGHNA and CDR2 YNFKEQ. V shed 0 bases and J 7 bases; nucleotides not matched to a gene: 7. The CDR3 is made up of 16 amino acids. The CDR3 DNA is TGTGCCAGCAGCCAAGATGGAGCGGGAGGTGAAAATGAGCAGTTCTTC. Protein product: CASSQDGAGGENEQFF.

The V call is TRBV5-1, the J call TRBJ2-7; TRBD2 matches 10 bases. J lost 2 bases, V lost 2 bases, and 4 bases had no gene match. The CDR3 has 15 amino acids. From germline, CDR1 is SGHRS and CDR2 YFSETQ. CDR3 sequence (DNA): TGCGCCAGCAGCTTCGGACTAGCGGACACCTACGAGCAGTACTTC. As protein: CASSFGLADTYEQYF.

The rearrangement uses TRBV30 and TRBJ1-1; a weak D match, TRBD1 (5 bases). The ends were cut back, 8 bases at V and 6 bases at J, with 10 bases in the middle. In germline, CDR1 is GTSNPN, CDR2 SVGIG (reference sequence). The CDR3 contains 10 residues. The CDR3 region has the DNA TGTGCCCAGGGAAGGGCTGAAGCTTTCTTT. This translates into CAQGRAEAFF.